The rows below give T cell receptor beta chains drawn from one sample of a study of blood T cell repertoires in COVID-19. Here immunoSEQ multiplex PCR was the method, and the copy in TCRdb shows in-frame clones only, minus some. The table includes fewer than 350,000 clones, about 86% detected once. Source material: peripheral blood. The source is a woman in her 30s who had recovered from COVID-19. The CDR3 runs from the conserved cysteine through the conserved F or W. Fields, in order: clone size, D gene, V gene, J gene, CDR3 DNA, CDR3 protein. D genes are given only for firm matches. Rows give clone size only sometimes, using once, few, many, or a class for an expanded clone.

NA	TRBD2	TRBV27	TRBJ2-1	TGTGCCAGCAGTCCCCGGGGGGGTGGTCGCAATGAGCAGTTCTTC	CASSPRGGGRNEQFF
NA	NA	TRBV7-9	TRBJ1-5	TGTGCCAGCAGCTTCACGGGGGGCAGTCAGCCCCAGCATTTT	CASSFTGGSQPQHF
NA	NA	TRBV24-1	TRBJ1-5	TGTGCCACCAGTGATTCGCGGGTCAATCAGCCCCAGCATTTT	CATSDSRVNQPQHF
NA	TRBD1	TRBV15	TRBJ1-2	TGTGCCACCAGCAGAGGGGACAGTGACACTAGGGGCTACACCTTC	CATSRGDSDTRGYTF
NA	NA	TRBV19	TRBJ1-2	TGTGCCAGTCTCCCCCAAGGGGGCTATGGCTACACCTTC	CASLPQGGYGYTF
NA	TRBD1	TRBV28	TRBJ1-4	TGTGCCAGCAGTTTACTCACAGGGGGCGCGAGTGAAAAACTGTTTTTT	CASSLLTGGASEKLFF
NA	NA	TRBV5-1	TRBJ2-3	TGCGCCAGCAGCTACAGGGTCACAGATACGCAGTATTTT	CASSYRVTDTQYF
NA	TRBD1	TRBV6-2/TRBV6-3	TRBJ1-5	TGTGCCAGCACCCCAATGGACAGGGGAGGTCAGCCCCAGCATTTT	CASTPMDRGGQPQHF
once	NA	TRBV6-5	TRBJ2-6	TGTGCCAGCAGTCGGGGGTTCTCTGGGGCCAACGTCCTGACTTTC	CASSRGFSGANVLTF
few	NA	TRBV5-1	TRBJ2-7	TGCGCCAGCGGTGATGGCCACTCCTACGAGCAGTACTTC	CASGDGHSYEQYF
NA	TRBD1	TRBV3-1/TRBV3-2	TRBJ1-1	TGTGCCAGCAGCCAAGTGAACAGGGGGCAAACCAGGGGAGCTTTCTTT	CASSQVNRGQTRGAFF
NA	TRBD1	TRBV5-5	TRBJ2-7	TGTGCCAGCAGCGCCGCGTTGGGGACAGTGTACGAGCAGTACTTC	CASSAALGTVYEQYF
NA	TRBD1	TRBV18	TRBJ1-4	TGTGCCAGCTCACCTGACAGGGGGTATGGAAAACTGTTTTTT	CASSPDRGYGKLFF
NA	TRBD1	TRBV6-5	TRBJ1-2	TGTGCCAGCAGTTGGGACAGATATAACTATGGCTACACCTTC	CASSWDRYNYGYTF
NA	NA	TRBV30	TRBJ1-1	TGTGCCTGCAGTATATCGGGGTTCACTGAAGCTTTCTTT	CACSISGFTEAFF
NA	NA	TRBV28	TRBJ2-2	TGTGCCAGCAGTTTGAGTGGGAGTCCCGGGGAGCTGTTTTTT	CASSLSGSPGELFF
once	TRBD1	TRBV28	TRBJ2-4	TGTGCCAGCAGGCCGGGACAGGGGCTCTTGTACGGCAAAAACATTCAGTACTTC	CASRPGQGLLYGKNIQYF
NA	TRBD2	TRBV27	TRBJ2-1	TGTGCCAGCACTCTAGCGGGCTTCGGGAATGAGCAGTTCTTC	CASTLAGFGNEQFF
once	NA	TRBV12-3/TRBV12-4	TRBJ2-4	TGTGCCAGCACCTGGGGCGGGGAAAACATTCAGTACTTC	CASTWGGENIQYF
NA	TRBD1	TRBV4-1	TRBJ2-7	TGCGCCAGCAGCCAAGAGAACAGGGGGAGCGAGCAGTACTTC	CASSQENRGSEQYF
once	NA	TRBV6-2/TRBV6-3	TRBJ2-7	TGTGCCAGCAGTACCGGCTACGAGCAGTACTTC	CASSTGYEQYF
NA	NA	TRBV6-5	TRBJ1-4	TGTGCCAGTGGGTTGCCCGGGGCAACTAATGAAAAACTGTTTTTT	CASGLPGATNEKLFF
NA	NA	TRBV9	TRBJ2-4	TGTGCCAGCAGCGTAGATAGTCGGAGGGGCATTCAGTACTTC	CASSVDSRRGIQYF
NA	NA	TRBV6-2/TRBV6-3	TRBJ2-7	TGTGCCAGCAGTTCAACACAGACATACGAGCAGTACTTC	CASSSTQTYEQYF
NA	TRBD1	TRBV6-6	TRBJ2-6	TGTGCCAGCAGTCGACAGACAGGGGGAGGGTCTGGGGCCAACGTCCTGACTTTC	CASSRQTGGGSGANVLTF
NA	TRBD1	TRBV7-3	TRBJ2-7	TGTGCCAGCAGCTTAGATTCGGGACAGGGCTACGAGCAGTACTTC	CASSLDSGQGYEQYF